The 11 T cell receptor beta chains in this list originate from one sample, sequenced in a study of blood T cell repertoires in COVID-19 (dated by TCRdb to 2019 to 2021). The method behind the library was the immunoSEQ multiplex PCR assay. TCRdb took this table from immuneACCESS and kept in-frame rearrangements with V and J called. Such tables lack part of the clones; where checked against another copy, unresolved V genes explain under half of the gap, and the rest is unexplained. The sample includes hundreds of thousands of clones, with approximately 80% observed a single time. Roughly a tenth of the sample rests with the top ten. Sequencing was done on a sample of peripheral blood. The origin of the receptors is a woman older than 75 with acute or convalescent COVID-19.

The chain joins TRBV10-3 to TRBJ2-5; 12 nucleotides match TRBD2. Looked up from germline, CDR1 is ENHRY and CDR2 is SYGVKD. CDR3 length: 14 amino acids. Trimming took 11 bases from V and 5 from J; bases not matched to a gene: 9. The CDR3 nucleotides are TGTGCCTCCACTAGCGGGGGGCCGGGGGAGACCCAGTACTTC. Amino acid sequence: CASTSGGPGETQYF.

This rearrangement joins TRBV5-1 to TRBJ2-3, with a weak D call TRBD2 (6 bases). CDR3 length: 17 residues. Germline V lookup: CDR1 SGHRS, CDR2 YFSETQ. Trimming took off 2 bases at V and 8 bases at J, with 24 bases between the two ends. CDR3 residues: CASSLVPHKEGLGTQYF. The CDR3 DNA follows: TGCGCCAGCAGCTTAGTCCCTCACAAGGAGGGGTTGGGTACGCAGTATTTT. The variable domain in full, with the rest retrieved from reference TRBV5-1 and TRBJ2-3, is KAGVTQTPRYLIKTRGQQVTLSCSPISGHRSVSWYQQTPGQGLQFLFEYFSETQRNKGNFPGRFSGRQFSNSRSEMNVSTLELGDSALYLCASSLVPHKEGLGTQYFGPGTRLTVL.

V and J are TRBV18 and TRBJ1-1, with unresolved D. CDR1 and CDR2 (germline): KGHSH, LQKENI. V lost 7 bases and J 4 bases, leaving 13 bases between the germline ends. The CDR3 contains 13 residues. CDR3: CASCPAEGTEAFF. The CDR3 nucleotides are TGTGCCAGCTGCCCGGCGGAGGGCACTGAAGCTTTCTTT.

The CDR3 DNA sequence: TGTGCCACCAGTACAGGGGCAACCAATCAGCCCCAGCATTTT. This translates into CATSTGATNQPQHF. V and J are TRBV24-1 and TRBJ1-5, with 7 positions matching TRBD1. The CDR3 has 14 amino acids. The J segment lost 3 bases and the V segment lost 6 bases, leaving 4 bases of the junction unmatched. In germline, CDR1 is KGHDR, CDR2 SFDVKD.

The DNA of the CDR3 is TGTGCCACACCGGGCTCCTCAGGGGCCTATGGCTACACCTTC. This sequence encodes CATPGSSGAYGYTF. This sequence joins TRBV28 and TRBJ1-2, with D tentatively TRBD1 (6 bases). The germline gives CDR1 MDHEN, CDR2 SYDVKM. The CDR3 is 14 residues long. Trimming took 10 bases from V and 4 from J, leaving 19 bases between them.

This rearrangement joins TRBV27 to TRBJ1-3; perhaps TRBD1 as D (6 bases). The germline V gene encodes CDR1 MNHEY and CDR2 SMNVEV (reference sequence). CDR3 length equals 16 residues. V shed 8 bases and J shed 0 bases, with 17 bases lying between them. The DNA of the CDR3 is TGTGCCAGCCGGAGAGGGGGAGACAGCTCTGGAAACACCATATATTTT. Translation: CASRRGGDSSGNTIYF.

The chain joins TRBV5-1 to TRBJ1-1; TRBD1 matches 7 bases. Germline trimming cut 0 bases from V and 1 base from J; bases unmatched to any gene: 15. The CDR3 is 19 amino acids. The V gene's germline CDR1 is SGHRS and CDR2 YFSETQ. This CDR3 reads CASSLGRTGPTEPNTEAFF. CDR3 DNA sequence: TGCGCCAGCAGCTTGGGACGGACAGGCCCCACAGAACCGAACACTGAAGCTTTCTTT.

V is TRBV11-1 and J is TRBJ1-6, with D possibly TRBD1 on 6 matching bases. V lost 5 bases, J lost 8 bases, and 16 bases lay in between. Germline loops: CDR1 SGHAT, CDR2 FQDESV (reference sequence). This CDR3 contains 15 residues. The CDR3 is CASSPGAGWHSPLHF. The CDR3 bases are TGTGCCAGCAGCCCAGGGGCAGGGTGGCATTCACCCCTCCACTTT.

J is TRBJ1-4 and V is TRBV27; D is undetermined. The length of the CDR3 is 15 residues. Germline V gene data show CDR1 as MNHEY and CDR2 as SMNVEV (reference sequence). V shed 0 bases and J shed 5 bases, with 10 bases lying between them. The CDR3 sequence is CASSLSDQANEKLFF. CDR3 nucleotides: TGTGCCAGCAGTTTATCTGATCAGGCAAATGAAAAACTGTTTTTT.

The rearrangement uses TRBV18 and TRBJ2-3; the match to TRBD2 covers 7 bases. The J segment lost 2 bases and the V segment lost 3 bases, leaving 2 bases of the junction unmatched. From germline, CDR1 is KGHSH and CDR2 LQKENI. The CDR3 extends over 14 amino acids. The CDR3 here is CASSPLAATDTQYF. The CDR3 nucleotides read TGTGCCAGCTCACCGCTAGCGGCCACAGATACGCAGTATTTT. Filled out from reference TRBV18 and TRBJ2-3, the complete variable domain reads NAGVMQNPRHLVRRRGQEARLRCSPMKGHSHVYWYRQLPEEGLKFMVYLQKENIIDESGMPKERFSAEFPKEGPSILRIQQVVRGDSAAYFCASSPLAATDTQYFGPGTRLTVL.

The CDR3, as DNA: TGTGCCAGCAGCCAAGAGCAGGGGGCAACCGGGGCCCAGTACTTC. As protein: CASSQEQGATGAQYF. The chain is built from TRBV4-2 and TRBJ2-5, with 8 bases aligning to TRBD1. The germline gives CDR1 LGHNA, CDR2 YNFKEQ. The CDR3 length is 15 residues. The junction had 9 bases not matched to a gene; V was cut back by 0 bases and J by 9 bases.